This paragraph reports one T cell receptor beta chain. Its specificity is not known. These data belong to a study of CD8+ T cells in alopecia areata. In the study overall: Tofacitinib administration to treated patients was oral, at 5 to 10 mg twice daily. Findings of the study overall: Alphabeta T cells residing in normal skin are also sequenced in scalp samples.

Sample treatment: oral pan-JAK inhibitor, 5-10 mg twice daily. From alopecia areata patients, lesional scalp punch biopsies and peripheral blood were collected. The CDR3 runs 11 residues. CDR1 and CDR2 from the germline V gene are MNHEY and SMNVEV (reference sequence). The V gene lost 5 bases and the J gene lost 4 bases, with 5 bases spanning the gap. Once RNA had been extracted, it was reverse transcribed into cDNA to act as the sequencing template. Using immunoSEQ multiplex PCR, the repertoire was profiled, and TCRdb retains in-frame clones only, with some absent. The table includes a few hundred thousand clones, about two fifths detected once.

The source of this sequence is a human donor with alopecia areata. The material sequenced was CD4+ T cells sorted from blood, taken between weeks 30 and 35, from a patient treated with tofacitinib. V is TRBV27 and J is TRBJ1-2, with unresolved D. The CDR3 here is CASSMSYGYTF. DNA of the CDR3: TGTGCCAGCAGTATGTCCTATGGCTACACCTTC.